Shown below are 18 T cell receptor beta chains from a single sample sequenced in a study of blood T cell repertoires in COVID-19. The table came from immunoSEQ multiplex PCR; TCRdb's copy has only in-frame clones and leaves some out. The sample holds approximately 160,000 clones, around four fifths seen once. The sequenced material came from peripheral blood. All receptors come from a woman of 80 years or more with active or convalescent COVID-19.

The J gene is TRBJ1-3, the V gene TRBV27, with D perhaps matching TRBD1 (6 bases). The germline V and J ends were trimmed by 6 bases and 0 bases, with 21 bases remaining between them. The CDR3 covers 18 residues. The V gene's germline CDR1 is MNHEY and CDR2 SMNVEV (reference sequence). Here the CDR3 reads CASRARTVLGFSGNTIYF. DNA of the CDR3: TGTGCCAGCAGGGCCCGGACAGTTCTAGGGTTCTCTGGAAACACCATATATTTT.

The CDR3 here is CASMPLGGYGYTF. CDR3 DNA: TGTGCCAGTATGCCGTTAGGAGGCTATGGCTACACCTTC. V usage is TRBV19 and J usage is TRBJ1-2; the D is unclear. The CDR3 has 13 amino acids. Germline CDR1 LNHDA, CDR2 SQIVND (reference sequence). With 7 bases removed from V and 4 bases from J, the gap between germline ends came to 13 bases.

The chain couples TRBV18 to TRBJ1-5; maybe TRBD1 (6 bases). Trimming removed 4 bases at V and 6 bases at J, with 16 bases between. The CDR3 consists of 15 residues. Per germline, CDR1 KGHSH and CDR2 LQKENI. Written as DNA, the CDR3 is TGTGCCAGCTCACTCATACAGGGTGATCGTCAGCCCCAGCATTTT. Amino acids: CASSLIQGDRQPQHF.

V and J are TRBV19 and TRBJ2-3, with a tentative D call TRBD1 (6 bases). The CDR3 consists of 16 residues. V dropped 4 bases and J dropped 1 base, with 15 bases sitting between them. Germline values: CDR1 LNHDA, CDR2 SQIVND (reference sequence). DNA of the CDR3: TGTGCCAGTAGTAGCCTTGAGGGGGTAGGCACAGATACGCAGTATTTT. This gives the protein CASSSLEGVGTDTQYF.

The V gene is TRBV7-2, the J gene TRBJ2-3, with TRBD2 as a possible D gene (6 bases). The CDR3 covers 16 residues. Germline CDR1 is SGHTA and CDR2 is FQGNSA. The V end lost 2 bases, the J end lost 0 bases, and 12 bases lay between the germline ends. The CDR3 DNA reads as TGTGCCAGCAGCTTACGGCGGGCGGGGAGCACAGATACGCAGTATTTT. Its translation: CASSLRRAGSTDTQYF.

The chain has TRBV5-4 and TRBJ2-7; TRBD2 matches 10 bases. The trim removed 4 bases at V and 1 base at J, leaving 8 bases unmatched. The germline gives CDR1 SGHNT, CDR2 YYREEE (reference sequence). This CDR3 is built from 16 residues. The CDR3 DNA is TGTGCCAGCAGCCCAGATAGCGGGGGGAGGTCCTACGAGCAGTACTTC. Protein sequence: CASSPDSGGRSYEQYF.

This chain uses TRBV18 with TRBJ1-3; 10 bases align to TRBD1. The V gene's germline CDR1 is KGHSH and CDR2 LQKENI. This CDR3 has 18 residues. V was pared by 0 bases and J by 0 bases, with 5 bases of the junction left unmatched. The CDR3 loop reads CASSPPWTGGPSGNTIYF. As DNA, the CDR3 is TGTGCCAGCTCACCACCGTGGACAGGGGGACCCTCTGGAAACACCATATATTTT.

This CDR3 reads CASTGVAYEQYF. In nucleotides, the CDR3 is TGTGCCAGCACAGGGGTAGCCTACGAGCAGTACTTC. The rearrangement links TRBV6-6 to TRBJ2-7, with TRBD1 as a possible D gene (6 bases). Deletions cut 7 bases from V and 2 bases from J, with 9 bases between. The length of the CDR3 is 12 residues. The V gene's germline CDR1 is MNHNY and CDR2 SVGAGI (reference sequence).

The V gene is TRBV30, the J gene TRBJ1-2; 7 bases are shared with TRBD1. After removal of 2 bases from V and 4 bases from J, the junction contained 4 bases not matched to a gene. The CDR3 runs 13 residues. Germline CDR1 GTSNPN, CDR2 SVGIG (reference sequence). CDR3 amino acids: CAWSRRGSYGYTF. The DNA of the CDR3 is TGTGCCTGGAGTCGCAGGGGGAGCTATGGCTACACCTTC.

The V call is TRBV10-2, the J call TRBJ2-5; TRBD2 matches at 9 bases. CDR1 is WSHSY and CDR2 is SAAADI in the germline V gene. Losses at the gene ends were 9 bases for V and 2 bases for J; bases not matched to a gene: 4. There are 13 residues in the CDR3. This chain's CDR3 is CASKLAGQETQYF. Here the CDR3 DNA reads TGCGCCAGTAAGCTAGCGGGGCAAGAGACCCAGTACTTC.

The chain employs TRBV4-3 and TRBJ2-5; D is perhaps TRBD1 (6 bases). This CDR3 region has 15 residues. V lost 0 bases and J lost 2, with 10 bases in between. Germline CDR1 LGHNA, CDR2 YSLEER. The CDR3 nucleotides read TGCGCCAGCAGCCAAGATTGGGGGCCGCAAGAGACCCAGTACTTC. Protein sequence: CASSQDWGPQETQYF.

This rearrangement joins TRBV30 to TRBJ1-6; tentative D call: TRBD1 (6 bases). Germline lookup yields CDR1 GTSNPN and CDR2 SVGIG (reference sequence). V lost 1 base, J lost 8 bases, and 15 bases lay in between. CDR3 length equals 15 residues. CDR3 region: CAWSDFTRGYSPLHF. The CDR3, as DNA: TGTGCCTGGAGTGATTTCACCAGGGGATATTCACCCCTCCACTTT. Based on the CDR3 plus reference TRBV30 and TRBJ1-6, the full variable domain is SQTIHQWPATLVQPVGSPLSLECTVEGTSNPNLYWYRQAAGRGLQLLFYSVGIGQISSEVPQNLSASRPQDRQFILSSKKLLLSDSGFYLCAWSDFTRGYSPLHFGNGTRLTVT.

This chain links TRBV6-5 with TRBJ2-1, with 11 bases aligning to TRBD1. Germline loops: CDR1 MNHEY, CDR2 SVGAGI. The ends lost 7 bases at V and 3 bases at J; junction bases unmatched: 5. This CDR3 is 15 amino acids long. The CDR3 DNA reads TGTGCCAGCACCCCCGGGACAGGGGGCTACAATGAGCAGTTCTTC. It encodes CASTPGTGGYNEQFF.

The chain's CDR3 is CASSVGASTDYEQYF. CDR3 bases: TGTGCCAGCAGCGTAGGGGCATCGACAGACTACGAGCAGTACTTC. V usage is TRBV9 and J usage is TRBJ2-7; D possibly corresponds to TRBD1 (5 bases). V was cut by 0 bases and J by 3 bases, with 13 bases left in between. The CDR3 is 15 residues long. Germline values: CDR1 SGDLS, CDR2 YYNGEE.

This clone was counted between two and nine times. V is TRBV10-3 and J is TRBJ2-1, with D hard to call. Deletions cut 6 bases from V and 6 bases from J, with 6 bases between. The CDR3 sequence is 11 residues long. Germline V CDR1 and CDR2: ENHRY, SYGVKD. This CDR3 is CAISRGNEQFF. DNA for the CDR3: TGTGCCATCAGCAGAGGCAATGAGCAGTTCTTC.

V usage is TRBV7-2 and J usage is TRBJ2-1, with D unclear. Trimming took 1 base from V and 3 from J, leaving 10 bases between them. Germline loops: CDR1 SGHTA, CDR2 FQGNSA. The CDR3 is 15 amino acids. In DNA form, the CDR3 reads TGTGCCAGCAGCTTAGGGAGTACCAACTACAATGAGCAGTTCTTC. Translating gives CASSLGSTNYNEQFF. Variable domain in full (rest from reference TRBV7-2 and TRBJ2-1): GAGVSQSPSNKVTEKGKDVELRCDPISGHTALYWYRQSLGQGLEFLIYFQGNSAPDKSGLPSDRFSAERTGGSVSTLTIQRTQQEDSAVYLCASSLGSTNYNEQFFGPGTRLTVL.

In its sample, this clone was seen a few times. This CDR3 is CASSQPGQGAVGYTF. Here the CDR3 DNA reads TGCGCCAGCAGCCAACCGGGACAGGGGGCCGTTGGCTACACCTTC. The chain carries TRBV4-1 and TRBJ1-2, with 12 bases lining up with TRBD1. Germline V gene sequence: CDR1 MGHRA, CDR2 YSYEKL. Unmatched junction bases numbered 5, after V lost 2 bases and J lost 7 bases. This CDR3 region has 15 residues.

The J gene is TRBJ1-1, the V gene TRBV7-2, with D perhaps matching TRBD1 (5 bases). The CDR3 sequence is 17 residues long. Trimming left V 5 bases short and J 4 bases short, with 23 bases between. CDR1 and CDR2 from the germline V gene are SGHTA and FQGNSA. This chain's CDR3 is CASSTTGTGGGRTEAFF. The CDR3 DNA sequence: TGTGCCAGCAGCACAACGGGGACCGGGGGAGGACGCACTGAAGCTTTCTTT.